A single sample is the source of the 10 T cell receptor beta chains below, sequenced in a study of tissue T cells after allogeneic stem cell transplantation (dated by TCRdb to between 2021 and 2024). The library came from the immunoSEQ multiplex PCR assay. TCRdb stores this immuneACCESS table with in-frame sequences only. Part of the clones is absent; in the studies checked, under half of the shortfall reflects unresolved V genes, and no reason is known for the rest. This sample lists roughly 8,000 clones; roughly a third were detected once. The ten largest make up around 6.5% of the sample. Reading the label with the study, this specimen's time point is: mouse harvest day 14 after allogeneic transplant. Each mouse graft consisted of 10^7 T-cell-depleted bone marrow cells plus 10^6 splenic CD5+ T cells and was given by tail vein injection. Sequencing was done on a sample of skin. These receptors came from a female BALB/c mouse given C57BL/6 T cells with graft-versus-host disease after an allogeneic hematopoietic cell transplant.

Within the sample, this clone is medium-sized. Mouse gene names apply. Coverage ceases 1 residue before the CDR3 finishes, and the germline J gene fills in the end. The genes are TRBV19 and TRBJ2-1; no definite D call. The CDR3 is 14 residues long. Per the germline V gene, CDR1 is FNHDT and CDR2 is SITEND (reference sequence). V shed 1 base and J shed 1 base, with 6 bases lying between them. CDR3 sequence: CASSILANYAEQFF. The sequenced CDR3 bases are TGTGCCAGCAGTATACTGGCGAACTATGCTGAGCAGTTC. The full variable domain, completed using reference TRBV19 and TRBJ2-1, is GGIITQTPKFLIGQEGQKLTLKCQQNFNHDTMYWYRQDSGKGLRLIYYSITENDLQKGDLSEGYDASREKKSSFSLTVTSAQKNEMAVFLCASSILANYAEQFFGPGTRLTVL.

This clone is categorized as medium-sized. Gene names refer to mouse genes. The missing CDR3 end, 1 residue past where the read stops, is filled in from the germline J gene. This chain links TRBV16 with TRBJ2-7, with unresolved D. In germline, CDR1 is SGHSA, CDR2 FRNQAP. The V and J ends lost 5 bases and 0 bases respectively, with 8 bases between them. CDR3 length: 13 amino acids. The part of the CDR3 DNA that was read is TGTGCAAGCAGCCTTATTAGCTCCTATGAACAGTAC. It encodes CASSLISSYEQY. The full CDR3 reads CASSLISSYEQYF.

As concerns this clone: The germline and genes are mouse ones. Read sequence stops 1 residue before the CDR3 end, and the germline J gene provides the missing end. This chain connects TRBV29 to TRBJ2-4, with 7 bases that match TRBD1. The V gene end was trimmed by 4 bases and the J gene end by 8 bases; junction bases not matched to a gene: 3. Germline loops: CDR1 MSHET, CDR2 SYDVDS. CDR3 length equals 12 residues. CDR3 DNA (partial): TGTGCTAGCAGTTCCAGGGGGAGCACCTTGTAC. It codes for CASSSRGSTLY. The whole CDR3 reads CASSSRGSTLYF. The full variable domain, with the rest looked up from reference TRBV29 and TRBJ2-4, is DMKVTQMPRYLIKRMGENVLLECGQDMSHETMYWYRQDPGLGLQLIYISYDVDSNSEGDIPKGYRVSRKKREHFSLILDSAKTNQTSVYFCASSSRGSTLYFGAGTRLSVL.

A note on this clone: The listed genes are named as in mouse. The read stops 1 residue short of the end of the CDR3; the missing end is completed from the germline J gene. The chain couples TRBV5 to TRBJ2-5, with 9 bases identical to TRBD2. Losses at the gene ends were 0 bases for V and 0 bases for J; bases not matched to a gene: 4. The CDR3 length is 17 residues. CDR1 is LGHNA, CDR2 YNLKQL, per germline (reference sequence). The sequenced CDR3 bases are TGTGCCAGCAGCCAAGACAACTGGGGGGTTAACCAAGACACCCAGTAC. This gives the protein CASSQDNWGVNQDTQY. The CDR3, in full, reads CASSQDNWGVNQDTQYF.

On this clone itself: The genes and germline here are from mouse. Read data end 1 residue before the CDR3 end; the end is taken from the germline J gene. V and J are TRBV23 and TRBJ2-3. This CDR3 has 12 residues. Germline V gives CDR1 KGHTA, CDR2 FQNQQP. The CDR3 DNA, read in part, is TGCTCCAGCAGTTCGAGCGCAGAAACGCTGTAT. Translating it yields CSSSSSAETLY. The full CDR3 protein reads CSSSSSAETLYF.

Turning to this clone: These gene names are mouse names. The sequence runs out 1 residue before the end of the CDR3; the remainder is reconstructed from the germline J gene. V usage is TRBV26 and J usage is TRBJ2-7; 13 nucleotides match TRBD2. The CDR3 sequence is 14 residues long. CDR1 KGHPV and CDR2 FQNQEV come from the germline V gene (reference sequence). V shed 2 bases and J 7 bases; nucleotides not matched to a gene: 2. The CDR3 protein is CASSLGTGGVEQYF. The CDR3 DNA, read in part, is TGTGCCAGCAGTCTGGGGACTGGGGGGGTGGAACAGTAC.

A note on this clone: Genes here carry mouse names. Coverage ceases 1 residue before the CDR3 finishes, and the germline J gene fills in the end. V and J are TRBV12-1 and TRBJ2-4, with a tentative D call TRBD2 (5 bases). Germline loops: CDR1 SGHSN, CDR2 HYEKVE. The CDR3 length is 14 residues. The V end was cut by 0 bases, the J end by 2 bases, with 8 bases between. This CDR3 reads CASSLGLFQNTLYF. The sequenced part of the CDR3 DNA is TGTGCCAGCTCTCTCGGACTTTTTCAAAACACCTTGTAC.

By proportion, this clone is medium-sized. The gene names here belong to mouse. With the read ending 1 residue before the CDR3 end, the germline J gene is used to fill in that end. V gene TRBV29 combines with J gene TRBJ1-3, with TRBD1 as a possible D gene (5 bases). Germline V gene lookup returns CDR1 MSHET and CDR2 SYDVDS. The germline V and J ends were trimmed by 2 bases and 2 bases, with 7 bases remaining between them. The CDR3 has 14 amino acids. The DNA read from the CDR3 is TGTGCTAGCAGTTTAAGAGGGGCTGGAAATACGCTCTAT. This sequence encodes CASSLRGAGNTLY. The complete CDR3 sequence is CASSLRGAGNTLYF.

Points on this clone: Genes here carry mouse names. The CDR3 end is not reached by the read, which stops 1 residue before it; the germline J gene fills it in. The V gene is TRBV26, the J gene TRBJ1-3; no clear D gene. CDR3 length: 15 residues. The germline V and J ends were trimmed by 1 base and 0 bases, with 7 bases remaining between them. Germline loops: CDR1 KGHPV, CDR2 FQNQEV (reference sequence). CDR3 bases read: TGTGCCAGCAGTCTGTTGGACGGTTCTGGAAATACGCTCTAT. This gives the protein CASSLLDGSGNTLY. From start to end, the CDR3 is CASSLLDGSGNTLYF.

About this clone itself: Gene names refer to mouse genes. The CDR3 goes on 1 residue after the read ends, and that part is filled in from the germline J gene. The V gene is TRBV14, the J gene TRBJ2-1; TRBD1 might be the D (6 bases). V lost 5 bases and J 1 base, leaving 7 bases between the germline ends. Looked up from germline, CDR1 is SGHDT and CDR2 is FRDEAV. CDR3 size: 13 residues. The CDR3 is CASRDRNYAEQFF. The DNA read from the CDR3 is TGTGCCAGCAGGGACAGAAACTATGCTGAGCAGTTC.